The rows below give T cell receptor beta chains drawn from one sample of a study of T cells expressing NK-cell markers. TCRdb reanalyzed the 5' RACE reads and collapses them to one entry per CDR3 protein, without DNA. The sample table sets out 400,000 or so distinct CDR3 sequences. The sequenced sample was blood T cells: a sorted CD56 or NKG2C T cell subset, CD4+ or CD8+ T cells, or bulk PBMC T cells (not recorded which). These receptor sequences come from a woman in her 50s in good health. Each CDR3 is given with its conserved first and last residue.

TRBJ2-1 TRBV11-3 CASSLDGALEQFF
TRBJ2-6 TRBV30 CAGYSGANVLTF
TRBJ2-5 TRBV29-1 CSVEELVGEKQETQYF
TRBJ2-3 TRBV13 CASSGRLGAGNTDTQYF
TRBJ2-2 TRBV19 CASSWDLESGELFF
TRBJ2-1 TRBV3-1 CASSQLVGEQFF
TRBJ2-3 TRBV7-9 CASSPGPKLSTDTQYF
TRBJ2-7 TRBV12-3/TRBV12-4 CASSLRREGYEQYF
TRBJ2-2 TRBV20-1 CSASGRLAGWGGELFF
TRBJ1-4 TRBV6-6 CASSTPASVLNEKLFF
TRBJ1-1 TRBV20-1 CSARTGLGMNTEAFF
TRBJ1-3 TRBV11-2 CASSPLREDTIYF
TRBJ2-1 TRBV19 CASSITEGRDEQFF